Listed here are 18 T cell receptor beta chains from one sample, sequenced in a study of cytotoxic CD8 clonotypes in ibrutinib-treated CLL. Assay used: immunoSEQ multiplex PCR; TCRdb lists only in-frame clones, some missing. Of some 160,000 clones listed, about 80% are singletons. The sequenced sample was PBMCs, obtained after 12 months of ibrutinib treatment. The receptors derive from a human donor with chronic lymphocytic leukemia.

This clone came up a few times. This chain connects TRBV28 to TRBJ1-2, with 9 bases fitting TRBD1. Germline trimming cut 3 bases from V and 5 bases from J; bases unmatched to any gene: 1. In germline, CDR1 is MDHEN, CDR2 SYDVKM. This CDR3 comprises 13 residues. CDR3 sequence (DNA): TGTGCCAGCAGTTTGGGGACAGGGTATGGCTACACCTTC. Its protein is CASSLGTGYGYTF.

The chain joins TRBV30 to TRBJ1-4; D is perhaps TRBD1 (5 bases). V lost 2 bases and J 12 bases, leaving 19 bases between the germline ends. The CDR3 runs 14 residues. The V gene's germline CDR1 is GTSNPN and CDR2 SVGIG (reference sequence). The DNA of the CDR3 is TGTGCCTGGAGTCTGTTTGGTAGAGGGGTCGAACTGTTTTTT. Amino acids: CAWSLFGRGVELFF.

The genes are TRBV28 and TRBJ2-3, with TRBD1 matching 8 bases. The ends lost 5 bases at V and 3 bases at J; junction bases unmatched: 13. CDR1 and CDR2 (germline): MDHEN, SYDVKM. This CDR3 has 17 residues. CDR3 region: CASSPPDRGRRTDTQYF. The CDR3 DNA is TGTGCCAGCAGTCCACCAGACAGGGGAAGGAGAACAGATACGCAGTATTTT.

In regard to this clone: Other DNA variants within this sample encode the same CDR3. The V and J genes are TRBV19 and TRBJ2-3; D might be TRBD2 (6 bases). With 1 base removed from V and 0 bases from J, the gap between germline ends came to 8 bases. Germline lookup yields CDR1 LNHDA and CDR2 SQIVND (reference sequence). The CDR3 loop spans 15 amino acids. The CDR3 DNA reads as TGTGCCAGTAGTATAGCGGCGGGGAGCACAGATACGCAGTATTTT. Protein: CASSIAAGSTDTQYF.

This chain's CDR3 is CASSFQQGAYEQYF. The CDR3 DNA is TGTGCCAGCAGTTTTCAACAGGGGGCCTACGAGCAGTACTTC. The chain couples TRBV2 to TRBJ2-7; 8 bases line up with TRBD1. The germline CDR1 and CDR2 sequences are SNHLY and FYNNEI. The CDR3 runs 14 residues. The trim removed 5 bases at V and 2 bases at J, leaving 5 bases unmatched. The full variable domain, rest sourced from reference TRBV2 and TRBJ2-7, is EPEVTQTPSHQVTQMGQEVILRCVPISNHLYFYWYRQILGQKVEFLVSFYNNEISEKSEIFDDQFSVERPDGSNFTLKIRSTKLEDSAMYFCASSFQQGAYEQYFGPGTRLTVT.

The genes are TRBV28 and TRBJ2-2, with unresolved D. The V and J ends lost 11 bases and 6 bases respectively, with 1 base between them. CDR3 length equals 8 residues. Germline CDR1 reads MDHEN; CDR2 reads SYDVKM. CDR3 protein: CASGELFF. The CDR3 nucleotides are TGTGCCTCCGGGGAGCTGTTTTTT.

The rearrangement links TRBV27 to TRBJ1-5, with TRBD1 as a possible D gene (5 bases). The ends were cut back, 3 bases at V and 5 bases at J, with 8 bases in the middle. CDR1 is MNHEY, CDR2 SMNVEV, per germline (reference sequence). The CDR3 has 13 residues. CDR3 residues: CASSFVGDQPQHF. CDR3 nucleotides: TGTGCCAGCAGTTTCGTAGGGGATCAGCCCCAGCATTTT.

The chain carries TRBV15 and TRBJ2-1; TRBD1 might be the D (6 bases). The CDR3 contains 16 residues. V was trimmed by 1 base and J by 3 bases, leaving 13 bases between them. Germline V gives CDR1 LNHNV, CDR2 YYDKDF (reference sequence). CDR3 bases: TGTGCCACCAGCAGAGGGTCGACAGGCTACTACAATGAGCAGTTCTTC. Its protein product is CATSRGSTGYYNEQFF.

CDR3 nucleotide sequence: TGCAGCGGTCACCCGGGGGGGGGAAACACTGAAGCTTTCTTT. It yields the protein CSGHPGGGNTEAFF. V usage is TRBV29-1 and J usage is TRBJ1-1; TRBD1 might be the D (5 bases). Germline values: CDR1 SQVTM, CDR2 ANQGSEA. The CDR3 has 14 amino acids. V was trimmed by 7 bases and J by 2 bases, leaving 17 bases between them.

V and J are TRBV4-3 and TRBJ1-1; D gene uncertain. CDR1 and CDR2 from the germline V gene are LGHNA and YSLEER. The CDR3 is 12 residues long. Between the trimmed V and J ends, which lost 4 bases and 4 bases, there was a span of 7 bases. DNA for the CDR3: TGCGCCAGCAGCCCATCGGGCACTGAAGCTTTCTTT. Protein: CASSPSGTEAFF.

The chain employs TRBV4-2 and TRBJ1-2; no reliable D call. This CDR3 is built from 15 residues. V lost 1 base, J lost 3 bases, and 12 bases lay in between. Germline V CDR1 and CDR2: LGHNA, YNFKEQ. The DNA for the CDR3 is TGTGCCAGCAGCCAAGCACGGGGTTCTGACTATGGCTACACCTTC. Translating it yields CASSQARGSDYGYTF.

The sample holds a few counts of this clone. J is TRBJ2-6 and V is TRBV6-1; D might be TRBD1 or TRBD2, each matching 6 bases. Trimming left V 2 bases short and J 11 bases short, with 22 bases between. This CDR3 spans 17 amino acids. Germline V gene data show CDR1 as MNHNS and CDR2 as SASEGT. The DNA for the CDR3 is TGTGCCAGCAGTGAAACGGGGGCGCTAGGGGTGAGGGACGTCCTGACTTTC. Amino acid sequence: CASSETGALGVRDVLTF.

The rearrangement links TRBV28 to TRBJ2-7, with D tentatively TRBD2 (6 bases). V was clipped by 2 bases and J by 7 bases, with 18 bases between them. There are 15 residues in the CDR3. Germline V gene sequence: CDR1 MDHEN, CDR2 SYDVKM. The CDR3 DNA reads TGTGCCAGCAGTTTAGCGGGGTCCCCCACGAGTGAGCAGTACTTC. Translation gives CASSLAGSPTSEQYF.

This clone appeared a few times. The V gene is TRBV9, the J gene TRBJ1-4, with 9 bases lining up with TRBD1. V gave up 3 bases and J gave up 4 bases; unmatched junction bases: 1. Germline CDR1 and CDR2: SGDLS and YYNGEE. The CDR3 spans 14 residues. DNA of the CDR3: TGTGCCAGCAGCGCGGACAGGGGTAATGAAAAACTGTTTTTT. Protein: CASSADRGNEKLFF.

The rearrangement links TRBV19 to TRBJ2-7, with 7 bases that match TRBD2. CDR3 length: 15 residues. CDR1 is LNHDA, CDR2 SQIVND, per germline (reference sequence). The junction had 7 bases not matched to a gene; V was cut back by 4 bases and J by 1 base. CDR3 DNA: TGTGCCAGTAGTACTGCATTGGGGGGGTCCTACGAGCAGTACTTC. This codes for CASSTALGGSYEQYF.

V and J are TRBV6-1 and TRBJ2-1; D unresolved. The germline V gene encodes CDR1 MNHNS and CDR2 SASEGT. V was shortened by 7 bases and J by 10 bases, with 14 bases between the two germline ends. This CDR3 spans 12 amino acids. CDR3 amino acids: CASTPGFKEQFF. The CDR3 region has the DNA TGTGCCAGCACCCCCGGGTTTAAGGAGCAGTTCTTC.

V and J are TRBV9 and TRBJ1-2; TRBD1 aligns across 7 bases. Germline trimming cut 3 bases from V and 7 bases from J; bases unmatched to any gene: 12. This CDR3 is 15 amino acids long. Germline CDR1 and CDR2: SGDLS and YYNGEE. The CDR3 nucleotides are TGTGCCAGCAGCGCCACCGGGACAGCCTTCTTTGGCTACACCTTC. Translating gives CASSATGTAFFGYTF. Together with reference TRBV9 and TRBJ1-2, the CDR3 gives the full variable domain: DSGVTQTPKHLITATGQRVTLRCSPRSGDLSVYWYQQSLDQGLQFLIQYYNGEERAKGNILERFSAQQFPDLHSELNLSSLELGDSALYFCASSATGTAFFGYTFGSGTRLTVV.

This rearrangement joins TRBV7-9 to TRBJ2-7; possibly TRBD2 for D (6 bases). Trimming stripped 5 bases from V and 3 bases from J, with 11 bases between. From germline, CDR1 is SEHNR and CDR2 FQNEAQ (reference sequence). The CDR3 is made up of 13 amino acids. For the CDR3, the DNA is TGTGCCAGCAGCCCCGGACTAATCTACGAGCAGTACTTC. Its protein is CASSPGLIYEQYF.